The TCR beta chain described here comes from a study of blood T cell repertoires in COVID-19. Study overall: Samples representing acute and convalescent COVID-19 were sourced from the United States, Italy and Spain. Nucleic acid was either cDNA or gDNA, and it came from T cells, B-cell-depleted T cells, or PBMCs.

Between the trimmed V and J ends, which lost 5 bases and 8 bases, there was a span of 6 bases. The CDR3 contains 10 residues. CDR1 MNHNY and CDR2 SVGAGI come from the germline V gene (reference sequence). Profiled with immunoSEQ multiplex PCR; TCRdb holds only in-frame clones, not every one. The sample includes around 260,000 clones, approximately 86% of them seen just once. Seattle patients were enrolled during active infection and followed longitudinally. The source material was peripheral blood. The sequence was collected from a human donor with COVID-19, enrolled during active disease. The donor label of this sample is uncertain. The rearrangement links TRBV6-6 to TRBJ1-1; D may be TRBD1 (5 bases). In nucleotides, the CDR3 is TGTGCCAGCAGTCGACAGGAAGCTTTCTTT. This gives the protein CASSRQEAFF.